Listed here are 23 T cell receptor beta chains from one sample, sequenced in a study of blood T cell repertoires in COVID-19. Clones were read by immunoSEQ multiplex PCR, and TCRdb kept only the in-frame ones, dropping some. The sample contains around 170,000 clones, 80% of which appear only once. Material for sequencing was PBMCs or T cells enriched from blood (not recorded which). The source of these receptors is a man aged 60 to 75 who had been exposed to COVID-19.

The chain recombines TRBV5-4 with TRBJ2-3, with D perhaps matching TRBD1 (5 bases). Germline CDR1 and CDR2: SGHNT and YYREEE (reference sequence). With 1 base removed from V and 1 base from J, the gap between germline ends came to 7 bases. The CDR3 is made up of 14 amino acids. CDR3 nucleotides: TGTGCCAGCAGCTTGATAGGGGGCACAGATACGCAGTATTTT. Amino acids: CASSLIGGTDTQYF.

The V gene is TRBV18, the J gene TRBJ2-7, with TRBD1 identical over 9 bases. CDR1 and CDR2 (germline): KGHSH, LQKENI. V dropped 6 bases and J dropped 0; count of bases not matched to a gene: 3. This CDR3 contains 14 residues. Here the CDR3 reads CASSRDRDSYEQYF. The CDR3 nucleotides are TGTGCCAGCTCTCGGGACAGGGACTCCTACGAGCAGTACTTC.

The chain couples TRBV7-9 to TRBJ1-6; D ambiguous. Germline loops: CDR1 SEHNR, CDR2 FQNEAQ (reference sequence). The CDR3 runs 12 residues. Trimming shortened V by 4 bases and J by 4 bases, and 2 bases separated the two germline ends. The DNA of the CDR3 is TGTGCCAGCAGCTCGTATAATTCACCCCTCCACTTT. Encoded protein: CASSSYNSPLHF.

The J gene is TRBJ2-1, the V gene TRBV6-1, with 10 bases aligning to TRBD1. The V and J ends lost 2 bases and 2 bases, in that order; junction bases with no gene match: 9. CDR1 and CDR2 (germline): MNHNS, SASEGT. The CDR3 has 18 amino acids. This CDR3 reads CASSEWTGGAGTYNEQFF. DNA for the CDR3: TGTGCCAGCAGTGAATGGACAGGGGGTGCGGGGACCTACAATGAGCAGTTCTTC.

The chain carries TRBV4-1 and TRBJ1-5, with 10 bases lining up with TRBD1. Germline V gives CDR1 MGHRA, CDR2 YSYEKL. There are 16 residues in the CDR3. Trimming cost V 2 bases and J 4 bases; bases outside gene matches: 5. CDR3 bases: TGCGCCAGCAGCCAATCGGGACAGGGGATTAATCAGCCCCAGCATTTT. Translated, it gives CASSQSGQGINQPQHF.

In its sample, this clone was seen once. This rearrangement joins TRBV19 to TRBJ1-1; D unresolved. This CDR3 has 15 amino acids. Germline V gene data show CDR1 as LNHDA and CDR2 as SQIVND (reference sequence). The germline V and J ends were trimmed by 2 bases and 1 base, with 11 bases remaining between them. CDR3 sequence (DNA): TGTGCCAGTAGTATATCTTACGGCGGGAACACTGAAGCTTTCTTT. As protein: CASSISYGGNTEAFF. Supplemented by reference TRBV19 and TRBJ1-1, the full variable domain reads DGGITQSPKYLFRKEGQNVTLSCEQNLNHDAMYWYRQDPGQGLRLIYYSQIVNDFQKGDIAEGYSVSREKKESFPLTVTSAQKNPTAFYLCASSISYGGNTEAFFGQGTRLTVV.

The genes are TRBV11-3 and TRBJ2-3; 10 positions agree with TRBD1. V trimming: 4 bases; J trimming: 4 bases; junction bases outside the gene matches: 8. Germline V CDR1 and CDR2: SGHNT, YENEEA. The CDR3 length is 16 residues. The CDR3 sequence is CASSWSGTGVADTQYF. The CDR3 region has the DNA TGTGCCAGCAGCTGGTCCGGGACAGGGGTTGCAGATACGCAGTATTTT.

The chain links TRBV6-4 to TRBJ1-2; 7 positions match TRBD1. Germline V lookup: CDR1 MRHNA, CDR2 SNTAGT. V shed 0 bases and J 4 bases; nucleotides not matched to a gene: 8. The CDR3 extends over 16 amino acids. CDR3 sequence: CASSDSTAGGPYGYTF. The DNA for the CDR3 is TGTGCCAGCAGTGACTCGACGGCAGGGGGGCCCTATGGCTACACCTTC.

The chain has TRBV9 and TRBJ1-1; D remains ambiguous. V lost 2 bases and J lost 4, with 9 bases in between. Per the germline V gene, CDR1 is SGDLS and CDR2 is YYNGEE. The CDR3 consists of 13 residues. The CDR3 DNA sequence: TGTGCCAGCAGCGTTTCAGGTGGCACTGAAGCTTTCTTT. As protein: CASSVSGGTEAFF. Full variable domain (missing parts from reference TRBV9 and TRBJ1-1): DSGVTQTPKHLITATGQRVTLRCSPRSGDLSVYWYQQSLDQGLQFLIQYYNGEERAKGNILERFSAQQFPDLHSELNLSSLELGDSALYFCASSVSGGTEAFFGQGTRLTVV.

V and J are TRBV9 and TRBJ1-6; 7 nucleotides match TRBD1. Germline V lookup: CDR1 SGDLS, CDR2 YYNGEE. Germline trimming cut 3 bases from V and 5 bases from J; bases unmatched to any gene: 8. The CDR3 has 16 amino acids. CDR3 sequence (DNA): TGTGCCAGCAGCGGAACAGGGGTCCCTAATAATTCACCCCTCCACTTT. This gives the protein CASSGTGVPNNSPLHF.

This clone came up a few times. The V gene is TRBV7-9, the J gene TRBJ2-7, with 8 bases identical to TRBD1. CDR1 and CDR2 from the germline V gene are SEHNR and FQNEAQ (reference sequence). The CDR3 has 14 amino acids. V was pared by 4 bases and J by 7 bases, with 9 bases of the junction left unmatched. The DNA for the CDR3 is TGTGCCAGCAGCTCCCTGGACAGGGCTTGGGAGCAGTACTTC. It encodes CASSSLDRAWEQYF.

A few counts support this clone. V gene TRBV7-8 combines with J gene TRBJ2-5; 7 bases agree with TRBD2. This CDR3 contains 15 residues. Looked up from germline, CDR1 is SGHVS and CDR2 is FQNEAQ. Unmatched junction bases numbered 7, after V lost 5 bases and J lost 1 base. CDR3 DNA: TGTGCCAGCAGCCGACCAGCGGGACCCCAAGAGACCCAGTACTTC. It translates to CASSRPAGPQETQYF.

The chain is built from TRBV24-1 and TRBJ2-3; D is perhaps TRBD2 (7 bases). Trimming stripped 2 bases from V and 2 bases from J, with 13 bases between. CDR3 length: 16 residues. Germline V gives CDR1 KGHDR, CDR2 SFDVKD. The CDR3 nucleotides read TGTGCCACCAGTGATTCGAGGGGGGGATACACAGATACGCAGTATTTT. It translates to CATSDSRGGYTDTQYF.

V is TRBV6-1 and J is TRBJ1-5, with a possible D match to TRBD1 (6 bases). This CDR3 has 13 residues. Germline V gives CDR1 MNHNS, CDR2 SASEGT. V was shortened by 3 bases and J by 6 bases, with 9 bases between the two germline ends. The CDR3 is CASSDDRSQPQHF. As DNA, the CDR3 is TGTGCCAGCAGTGACGACAGGTCTCAGCCCCAGCATTTT.

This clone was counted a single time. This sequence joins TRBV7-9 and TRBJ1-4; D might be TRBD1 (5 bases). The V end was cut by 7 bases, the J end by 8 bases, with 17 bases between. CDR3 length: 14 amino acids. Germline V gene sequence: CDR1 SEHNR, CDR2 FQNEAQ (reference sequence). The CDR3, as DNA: TGTGCCAGCAACAAAAATGGGGGAGGAGAAAAACTGTTTTTT. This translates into CASNKNGGGEKLFF.

CDR3 bases: TGTGCCAGCAGTGGGGGGGGCCCGTCTAATTCAGCTTTCTTT. It is translated as CASSGGGPSNSAFF. The J gene is TRBJ1-1, the V gene TRBV28; D is possibly TRBD1 (6 bases). CDR3 length equals 14 residues. The germline V gene encodes CDR1 MDHEN and CDR2 SYDVKM. Trimming removed 5 bases from V and 10 bases from J, with 20 bases in between.

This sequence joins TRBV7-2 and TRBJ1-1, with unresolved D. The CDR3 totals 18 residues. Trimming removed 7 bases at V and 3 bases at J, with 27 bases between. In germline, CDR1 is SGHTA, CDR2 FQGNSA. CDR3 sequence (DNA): TGTGCCAGCACCCCCAGGAGGCTTGCACCGAGTGGGGACACTGAAGCTTTCTTT. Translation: CASTPRRLAPSGDTEAFF.

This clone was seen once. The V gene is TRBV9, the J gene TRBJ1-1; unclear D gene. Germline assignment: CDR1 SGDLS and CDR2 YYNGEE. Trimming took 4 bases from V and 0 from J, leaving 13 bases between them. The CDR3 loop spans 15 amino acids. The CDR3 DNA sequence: TGTGCCAGCAGCCCTCGCTCCACAGTGAACACTGAAGCTTTCTTT. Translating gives CASSPRSTVNTEAFF.

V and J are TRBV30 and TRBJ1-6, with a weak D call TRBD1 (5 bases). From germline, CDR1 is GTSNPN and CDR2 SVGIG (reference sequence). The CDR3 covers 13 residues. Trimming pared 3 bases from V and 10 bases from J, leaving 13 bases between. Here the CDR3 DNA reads TGTGCCTGGAGGGACAACAATAGGTCACCCCTCCACTTT. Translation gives CAWRDNNRSPLHF.

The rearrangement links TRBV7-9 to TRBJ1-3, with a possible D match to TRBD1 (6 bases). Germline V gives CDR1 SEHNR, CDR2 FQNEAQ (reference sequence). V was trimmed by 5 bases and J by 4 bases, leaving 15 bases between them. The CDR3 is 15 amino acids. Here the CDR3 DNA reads TGTGCCAGCAGCAGCACAGGGCCGGGGGGAAACACCATATATTTT. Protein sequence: CASSSTGPGGNTIYF.

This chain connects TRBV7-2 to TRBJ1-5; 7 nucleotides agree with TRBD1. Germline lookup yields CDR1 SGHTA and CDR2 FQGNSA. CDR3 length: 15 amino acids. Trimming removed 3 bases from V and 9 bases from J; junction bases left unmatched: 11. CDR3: CASSFTWDSQVPQHF. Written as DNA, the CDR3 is TGTGCCAGCAGCTTCACCTGGGACAGTCAGGTGCCCCAGCATTTT. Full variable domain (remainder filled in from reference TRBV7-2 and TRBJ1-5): GAGVSQSPSNKVTEKGKDVELRCDPISGHTALYWYRQSLGQGLEFLIYFQGNSAPDKSGLPSDRFSAERTGGSVSTLTIQRTQQEDSAVYLCASSFTWDSQVPQHFGDGTRLSIL.

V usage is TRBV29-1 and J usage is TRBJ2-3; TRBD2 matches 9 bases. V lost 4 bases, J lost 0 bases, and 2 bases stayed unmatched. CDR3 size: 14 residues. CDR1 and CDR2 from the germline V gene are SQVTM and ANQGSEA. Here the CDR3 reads CSVVTSGSTDTQYF. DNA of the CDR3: TGCAGCGTTGTAACTAGCGGGAGCACAGATACGCAGTATTTT.

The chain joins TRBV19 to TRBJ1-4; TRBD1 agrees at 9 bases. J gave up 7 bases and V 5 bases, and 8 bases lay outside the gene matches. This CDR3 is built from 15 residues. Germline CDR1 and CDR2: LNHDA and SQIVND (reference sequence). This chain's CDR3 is CASSGPGQGFEKLFF. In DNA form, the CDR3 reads TGTGCCAGTAGTGGACCGGGACAGGGATTTGAAAAACTGTTTTTT.